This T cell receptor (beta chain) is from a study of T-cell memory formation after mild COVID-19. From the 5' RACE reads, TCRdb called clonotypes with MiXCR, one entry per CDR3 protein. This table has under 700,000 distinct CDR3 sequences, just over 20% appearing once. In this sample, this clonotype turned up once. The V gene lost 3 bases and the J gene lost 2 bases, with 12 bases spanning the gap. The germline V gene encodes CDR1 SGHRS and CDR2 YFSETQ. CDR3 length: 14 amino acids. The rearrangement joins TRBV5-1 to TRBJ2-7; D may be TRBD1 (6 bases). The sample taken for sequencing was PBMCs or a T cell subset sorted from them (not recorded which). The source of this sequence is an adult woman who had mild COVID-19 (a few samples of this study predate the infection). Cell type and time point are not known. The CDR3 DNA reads TGCGCCAGCAGCTACGACAGGAGTCCCTACGAGCAGTACTTC. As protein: CASSYDRSPYEQYF.